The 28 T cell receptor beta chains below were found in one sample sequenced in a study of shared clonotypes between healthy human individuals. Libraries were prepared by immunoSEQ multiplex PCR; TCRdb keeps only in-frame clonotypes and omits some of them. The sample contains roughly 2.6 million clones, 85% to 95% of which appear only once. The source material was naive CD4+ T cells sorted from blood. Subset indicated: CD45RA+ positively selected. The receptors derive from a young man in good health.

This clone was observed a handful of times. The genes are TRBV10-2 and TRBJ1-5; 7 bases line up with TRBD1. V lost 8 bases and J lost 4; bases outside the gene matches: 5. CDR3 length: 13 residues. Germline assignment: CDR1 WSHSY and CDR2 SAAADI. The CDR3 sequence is CASRDSLNQPQHF. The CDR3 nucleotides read TGCGCCAGCCGGGACAGCCTTAATCAGCCCCAGCATTTT.

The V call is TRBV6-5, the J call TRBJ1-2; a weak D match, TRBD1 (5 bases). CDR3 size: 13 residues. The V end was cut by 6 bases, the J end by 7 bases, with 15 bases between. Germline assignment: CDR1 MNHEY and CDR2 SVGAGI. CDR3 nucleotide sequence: TGTGCCAGCAGCTACGGGACGGAAACTGGCTACACCTTC. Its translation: CASSYGTETGYTF.

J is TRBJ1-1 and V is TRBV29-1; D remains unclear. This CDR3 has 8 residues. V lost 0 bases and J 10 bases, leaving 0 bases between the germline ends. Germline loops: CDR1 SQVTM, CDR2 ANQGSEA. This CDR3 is CSVEEAFF. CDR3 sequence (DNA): TGCAGCGTTGAAGAAGCTTTCTTT.

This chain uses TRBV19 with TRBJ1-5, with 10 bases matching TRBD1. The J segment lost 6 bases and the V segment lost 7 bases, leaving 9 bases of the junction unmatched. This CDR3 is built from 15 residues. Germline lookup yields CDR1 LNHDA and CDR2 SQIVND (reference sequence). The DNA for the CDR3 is TGTGCCAGTACGTGGGACAGGGGCGACTTTCAGCCCCAGCATTTT. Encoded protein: CASTWDRGDFQPQHF.

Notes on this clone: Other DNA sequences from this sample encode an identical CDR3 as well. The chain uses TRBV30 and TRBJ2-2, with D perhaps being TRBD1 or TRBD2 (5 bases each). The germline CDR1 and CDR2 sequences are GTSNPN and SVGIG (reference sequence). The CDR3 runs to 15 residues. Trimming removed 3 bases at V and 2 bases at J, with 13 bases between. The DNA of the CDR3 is TGTGCCTGGAGAACCGGGACCCTCAACACCGGGGAGCTGTTTTTT. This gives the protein CAWRTGTLNTGELFF. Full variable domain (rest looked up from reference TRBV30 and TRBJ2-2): SQTIHQWPATLVQPVGSPLSLECTVEGTSNPNLYWYRQAAGRGLQLLFYSVGIGQISSEVPQNLSASRPQDRQFILSSKKLLLSDSGFYLCAWRTGTLNTGELFFGEGSRLTVL.

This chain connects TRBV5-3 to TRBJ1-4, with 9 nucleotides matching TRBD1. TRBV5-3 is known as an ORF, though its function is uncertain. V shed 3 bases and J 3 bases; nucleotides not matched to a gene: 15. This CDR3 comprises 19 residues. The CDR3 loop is CARSSRRTGGRSANEKLFF. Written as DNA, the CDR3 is TGTGCCAGAAGCTCGAGACGAACAGGGGGCAGATCAGCTAATGAAAAACTGTTTTTT.

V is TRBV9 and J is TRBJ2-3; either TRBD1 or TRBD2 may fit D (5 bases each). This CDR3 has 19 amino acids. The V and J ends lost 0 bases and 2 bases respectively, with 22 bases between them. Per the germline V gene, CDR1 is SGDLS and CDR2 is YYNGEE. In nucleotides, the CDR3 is TGTGCCAGCAGCGTAGCGCAAAAATCGGGACCGCCCTTCACAGATACGCAGTATTTT. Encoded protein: CASSVAQKSGPPFTDTQYF.

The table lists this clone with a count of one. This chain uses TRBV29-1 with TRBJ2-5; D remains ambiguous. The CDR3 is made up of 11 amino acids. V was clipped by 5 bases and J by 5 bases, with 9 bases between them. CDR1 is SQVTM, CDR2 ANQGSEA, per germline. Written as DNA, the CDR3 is TGCAGCGTTCTAGAAGTCGAGACCCAGTACTTC. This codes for CSVLEVETQYF.

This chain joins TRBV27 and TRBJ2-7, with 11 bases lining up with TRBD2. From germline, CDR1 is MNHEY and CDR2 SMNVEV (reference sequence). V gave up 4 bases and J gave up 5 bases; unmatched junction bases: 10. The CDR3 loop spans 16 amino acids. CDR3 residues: CASSSPIAGGSNEQYF. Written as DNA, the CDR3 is TGTGCCAGCAGTTCGCCTATAGCGGGGGGGTCGAACGAGCAGTACTTC.

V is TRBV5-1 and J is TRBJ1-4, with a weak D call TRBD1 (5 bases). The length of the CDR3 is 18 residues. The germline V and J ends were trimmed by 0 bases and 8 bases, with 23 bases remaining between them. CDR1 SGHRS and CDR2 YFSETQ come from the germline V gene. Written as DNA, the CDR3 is TGCGCCAGCAGCTTGGGGGGCAAAAGACTCTCCCCGGGGGAAAAACTGTTTTTT. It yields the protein CASSLGGKRLSPGEKLFF.

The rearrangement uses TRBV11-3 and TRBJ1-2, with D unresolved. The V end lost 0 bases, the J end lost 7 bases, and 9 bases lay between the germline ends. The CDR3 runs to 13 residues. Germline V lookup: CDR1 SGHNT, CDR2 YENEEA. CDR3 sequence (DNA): TGTGCCAGCAGCTTAGATAACGGCTTTGGCTACACCTTC. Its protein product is CASSLDNGFGYTF.

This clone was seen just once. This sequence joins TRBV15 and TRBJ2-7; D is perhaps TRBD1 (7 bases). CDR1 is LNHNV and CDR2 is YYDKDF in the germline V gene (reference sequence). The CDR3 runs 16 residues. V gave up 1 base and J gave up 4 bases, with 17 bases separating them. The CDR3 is CATSRGGTVEMYEQYF. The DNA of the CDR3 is TGTGCCACCAGCAGAGGCGGGACAGTGGAGATGTACGAGCAGTACTTC. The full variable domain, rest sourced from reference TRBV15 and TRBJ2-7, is DAMVIQNPRYQVTQFGKPVTLSCSQTLNHNVMYWYQQKSSQAPKLLFHYYDKDFNNEADTPDNFQSRRPNTSFCFLDIRSPGLGDTAMYLCATSRGGTVEMYEQYFGPGTRLTVT.

The CDR3 DNA follows: TGTGCCAGCAGTTTAACTTTTCGGGCTGCCGGGGAGCTGTTTTTT. This encodes CASSLTFRAAGELFF. The rearrangement joins TRBV27 to TRBJ2-2; no clear D gene. Deletions cut 2 bases from V and 6 bases from J, with 13 bases between. In germline, CDR1 is MNHEY, CDR2 SMNVEV (reference sequence). The CDR3 runs to 15 residues.

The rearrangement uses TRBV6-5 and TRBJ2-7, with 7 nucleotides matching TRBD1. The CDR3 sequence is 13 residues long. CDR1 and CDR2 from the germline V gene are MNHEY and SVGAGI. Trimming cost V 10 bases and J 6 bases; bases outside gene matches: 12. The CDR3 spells CATAVIRDSEQYF. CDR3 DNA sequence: TGTGCCACCGCCGTTATCCGGGACAGCGAGCAGTACTTC.

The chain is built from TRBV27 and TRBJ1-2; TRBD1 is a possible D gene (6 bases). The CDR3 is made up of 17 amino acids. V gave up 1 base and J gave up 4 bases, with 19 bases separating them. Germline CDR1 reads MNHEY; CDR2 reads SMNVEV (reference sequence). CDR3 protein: CASSLYSLGGRGYGYTF. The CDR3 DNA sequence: TGTGCCAGCAGTTTATACTCACTAGGGGGACGAGGCTATGGCTACACCTTC.

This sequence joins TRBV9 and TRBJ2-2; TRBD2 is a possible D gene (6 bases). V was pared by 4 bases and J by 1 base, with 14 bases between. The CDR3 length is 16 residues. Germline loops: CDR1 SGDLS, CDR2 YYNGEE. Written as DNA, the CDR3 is TGTGCCAGCAGCATGGGGCGGGACGGGAACACCGGGGAGCTGTTTTTT. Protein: CASSMGRDGNTGELFF.

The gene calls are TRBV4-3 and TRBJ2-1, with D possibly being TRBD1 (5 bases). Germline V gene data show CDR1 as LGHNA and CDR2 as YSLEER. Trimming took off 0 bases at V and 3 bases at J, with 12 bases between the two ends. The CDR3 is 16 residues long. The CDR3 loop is CASSQDGAGIYNEQFF. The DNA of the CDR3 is TGCGCCAGCAGCCAAGATGGGGCAGGGATCTACAATGAGCAGTTCTTC.

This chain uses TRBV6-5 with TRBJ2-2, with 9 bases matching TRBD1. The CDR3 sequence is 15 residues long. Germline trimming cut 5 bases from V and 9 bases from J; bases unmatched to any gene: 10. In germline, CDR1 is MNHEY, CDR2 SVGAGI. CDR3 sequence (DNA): TGTGCCAGCAGTCGCTCCGGGACAGGGTACCGGGAGCTGTTTTTT. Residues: CASSRSGTGYRELFF.

The CDR3 nucleotides are TGTGCCAGCAGTGTGGGACGGAGCCACTACGAGCAGTACTTC. This sequence encodes CASSVGRSHYEQYF. This chain uses TRBV16 with TRBJ2-7, with D possibly being TRBD1 or TRBD2 (5 bases each). Germline V CDR1 and CDR2: KGHSY, FQNENV. The ends were cut back, 6 bases at V and 3 bases at J, with 15 bases in the middle. The CDR3 is 14 residues long.

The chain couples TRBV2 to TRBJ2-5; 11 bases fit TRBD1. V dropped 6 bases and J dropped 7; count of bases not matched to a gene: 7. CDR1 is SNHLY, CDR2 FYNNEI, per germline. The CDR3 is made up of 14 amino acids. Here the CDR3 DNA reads TGTGCCAGCAGGACAGGACAGGGGGCTGGGACCCAGTACTTC. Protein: CASRTGQGAGTQYF. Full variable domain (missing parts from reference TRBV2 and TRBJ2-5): EPEVTQTPSHQVTQMGQEVILRCVPISNHLYFYWYRQILGQKVEFLVSFYNNEISEKSEIFDDQFSVERPDGSNFTLKIRSTKLEDSAMYFCASRTGQGAGTQYFGPGTRLLVL.

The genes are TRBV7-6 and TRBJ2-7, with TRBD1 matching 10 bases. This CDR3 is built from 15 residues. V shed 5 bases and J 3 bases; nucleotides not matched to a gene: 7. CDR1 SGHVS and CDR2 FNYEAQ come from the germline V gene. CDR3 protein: CASSPYGQGGYEQYF. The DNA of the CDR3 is TGTGCCAGCAGCCCTTACGGACAGGGGGGCTACGAGCAGTACTTC.

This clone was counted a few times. CDR3 in amino acids: CASSYDPGIMNTEAFF. In DNA, the CDR3 is TGTGCCAGCAGCTACGACCCCGGGATCATGAACACTGAAGCTTTCTTT. The chain employs TRBV5-4 and TRBJ1-1; D uncertain. V lost 3 bases and J 0 bases, leaving 15 bases between the germline ends. The CDR3 loop spans 16 amino acids. The germline V gene has CDR1 SGHNT and CDR2 YYREEE (reference sequence). The variable domain in full, completed from reference TRBV5-4 and TRBJ1-1, reads ETGVTQSPTHLIKTRGQQVTLRCSSQSGHNTVSWYQQALGQGPQFIFQYYREEENGRGNFPPRFSGLQFPNYSSELNVNALELDDSALYLCASSYDPGIMNTEAFFGQGTRLTVV.

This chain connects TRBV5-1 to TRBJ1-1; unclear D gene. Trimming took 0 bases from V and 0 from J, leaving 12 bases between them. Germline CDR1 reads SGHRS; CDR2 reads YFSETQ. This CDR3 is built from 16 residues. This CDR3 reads CASSLGPDGMNTEAFF. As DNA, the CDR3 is TGCGCCAGCAGCTTGGGTCCCGACGGGATGAACACTGAAGCTTTCTTT.

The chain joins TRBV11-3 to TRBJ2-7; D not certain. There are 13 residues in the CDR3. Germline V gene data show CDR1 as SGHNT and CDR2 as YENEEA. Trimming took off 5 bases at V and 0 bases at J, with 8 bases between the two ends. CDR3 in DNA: TGTGCCAGCAGCCCGCGGAACTCCTACGAGCAGTACTTC. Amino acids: CASSPRNSYEQYF.

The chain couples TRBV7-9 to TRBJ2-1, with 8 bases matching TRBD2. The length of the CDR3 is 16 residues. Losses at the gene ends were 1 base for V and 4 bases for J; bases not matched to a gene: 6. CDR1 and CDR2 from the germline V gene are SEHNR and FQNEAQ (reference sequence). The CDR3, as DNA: TGTGCCAGCAGCTTAGGTCGGGTAGCGGGATACAATGAGCAGTTCTTC. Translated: CASSLGRVAGYNEQFF. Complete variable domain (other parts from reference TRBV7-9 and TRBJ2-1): DTGVSQNPRHKITKRGQNVTFRCDPISEHNRLYWYRQTLGQGPEFLTYFQNEAQLEKSRLLSDRFSAERPKGSFSTLEIQRTEQGDSAMYLCASSLGRVAGYNEQFFGPGTRLTVL.

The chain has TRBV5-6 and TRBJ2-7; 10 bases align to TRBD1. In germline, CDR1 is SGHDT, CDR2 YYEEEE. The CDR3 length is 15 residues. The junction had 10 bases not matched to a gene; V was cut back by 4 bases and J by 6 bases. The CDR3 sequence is CASSRGDRGRLEQYF. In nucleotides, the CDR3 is TGTGCCAGCAGCAGAGGTGACAGGGGGCGCCTCGAGCAGTACTTC.

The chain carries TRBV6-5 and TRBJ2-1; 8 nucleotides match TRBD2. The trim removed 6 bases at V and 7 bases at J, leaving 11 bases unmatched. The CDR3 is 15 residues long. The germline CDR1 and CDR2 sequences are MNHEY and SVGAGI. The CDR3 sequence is CASSPSGGTRNEQFF. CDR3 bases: TGTGCCAGCAGCCCATCGGGGGGGACGAGGAATGAGCAGTTCTTC.

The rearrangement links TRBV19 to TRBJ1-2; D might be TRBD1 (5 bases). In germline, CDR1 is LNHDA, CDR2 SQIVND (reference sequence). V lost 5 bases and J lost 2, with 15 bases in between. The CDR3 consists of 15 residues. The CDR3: CASSAPGTGNYGYTF. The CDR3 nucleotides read TGTGCCAGTAGTGCCCCCGGGACGGGGAACTATGGCTACACCTTC.